This paragraph covers one T cell receptor beta chain sequence. These data belong to a study of T cells expressing NK-cell markers. For each CDR3 protein, TCRdb gives one entry from its re-call of the 5' RACE reads, without DNA. The table lists about 390,000 distinct CDR3 sequences. CDR1 and CDR2 (germline): SGHTA, FQGNSA. CDR3 length equals 13 residues. The sequence was collected from a woman between 50 and 59 years old in good health. Sequenced material: blood T cells: a sorted CD56 or NKG2C T cell subset, CD4+ or CD8+ T cells, or bulk PBMC T cells (not recorded which). The chain has TRBV7-2 and TRBJ2-2. CDR3 amino acids: CASSPRMIGELFF. Looking up the rest from reference TRBV7-2 and TRBJ2-2 gives the full variable domain: GAGVSQSPSNKVTEKGKDVELRCDPISGHTALYWYRQSLGQGLEFLIYFQGNSAPDKSGLPSDRFSAERTGGSVSTLTIQRTQQEDSAVYLCASSPRMIGELFFGEGSRLTVL.